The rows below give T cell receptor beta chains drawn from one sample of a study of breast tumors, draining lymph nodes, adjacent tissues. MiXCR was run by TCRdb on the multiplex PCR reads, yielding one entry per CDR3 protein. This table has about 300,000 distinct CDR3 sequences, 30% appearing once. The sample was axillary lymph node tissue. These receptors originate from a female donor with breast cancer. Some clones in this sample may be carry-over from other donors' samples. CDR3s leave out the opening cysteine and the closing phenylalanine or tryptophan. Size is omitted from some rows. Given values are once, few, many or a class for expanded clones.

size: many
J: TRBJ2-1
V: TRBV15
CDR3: ATYGVAGSYNEQL

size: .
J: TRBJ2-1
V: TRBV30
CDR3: AWSQTGGGNEQV

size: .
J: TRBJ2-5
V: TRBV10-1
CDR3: ARGGVTQY

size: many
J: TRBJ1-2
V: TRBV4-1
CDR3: ASSFKGQRVDGYT

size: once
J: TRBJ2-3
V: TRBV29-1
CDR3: SLGLAGGPDTQY

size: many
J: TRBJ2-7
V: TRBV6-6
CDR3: ASSRQGANEQY

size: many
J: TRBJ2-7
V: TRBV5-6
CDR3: ASSRSGRAVYEQY

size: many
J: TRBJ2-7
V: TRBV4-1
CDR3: ASSLSGGVYEQY

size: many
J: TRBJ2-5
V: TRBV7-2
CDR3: ASRDSGQETQY

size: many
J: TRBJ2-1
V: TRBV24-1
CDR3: ATSDRQDEQF

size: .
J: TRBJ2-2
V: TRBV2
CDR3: ASTFQRGLF

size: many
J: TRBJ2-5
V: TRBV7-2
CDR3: ASSLGLAGPQETQY

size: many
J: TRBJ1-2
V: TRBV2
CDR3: ASSEQGAHNYGYT